Listed below are T cell receptor beta chains from one sample, sequenced in a study of blood T cells in healthy people across ages. MiXCR, applied by TCRdb to the 5' RACE reads, yields one record per CDR3 protein. The data show roughly 1.6 million distinct CDR3 sequences, with 34% seen just once and 11% held by the top ten. The sequenced sample consisted of blood. The receptor set was obtained from a woman in her twenties or thirties in good health. CDR3s include the opening cysteine and the closing phenylalanine or tryptophan. D genes are given only for firm matches. Only part of the rows carry a size: once, few, many, or a class if the clone is expanded.

>few|TRBJ2-1|TRBV28|TRBD2
TGTGCCAGCAGGGAGCCGGGACTAGCGGGTAATGAGCAGTTCTTC
CASREPGLAGNEQFF
>NA|TRBJ2-6|TRBV7-3|TRBD1
TGTGCCAGCAGCTTAAAACCAGGGGGCGTCTCTGGGGCCAACGTCCTGACTTTC
CASSLKPGGVSGANVLTF
>few|TRBJ2-5|TRBV10-1|NA
TGCGCCAGCAGTGAGTCGTACGGGGCCGGAGGCCAGTACTTC
CASSESYGAGGQYF
>few|TRBJ1-2|TRBV20-1|NA
TGCAGTGCTTTGCCGGGACCCTTAACTTATGGCTACACCTTC
CSALPGPLTYGYTF
>few|TRBJ2-5|TRBV20-1|NA
TGCAGTGCTAAACGGGTCCTGAACGAGGAGACCCAGTACTTC
CSAKRVLNEETQYF
>NA|TRBJ1-6|TRBV6-1|TRBD1
TGTGCCAGCAGTGAAGGGACAGGGGACAATTCACCCCTCCACTTT
CASSEGTGDNSPLHF
>NA|TRBJ2-5|TRBV5-1|TRBD1
TGCGCCAGCAGCTGGACAGGGGGGTCGGGGGAGACCCAGTACTTC
CASSWTGGSGETQYF
>NA|TRBJ2-1|TRBV6-1|TRBD1
TGTGCCACTGGGACAGCCTACAATGAGCAGTTCTTC
CATGTAYNEQFF
>few|TRBJ2-7|TRBV9|NA
TGTGCCAGCAGCGTTAACCCCGGGGACACCTACGAGCAGTACTTC
CASSVNPGDTYEQYF
>few|TRBJ2-3|TRBV20-1|NA
TGCAGTGCCCTACTTAGTTTAGATACGCAGTATTTT
CSALLSLDTQYF
>NA|TRBJ2-1|TRBV29-1|NA
TGCAGCGTTGTCGGAAAGCAAGAGACCCAGTTCTTC
CSVVGKQETQFF
>few|TRBJ1-2|TRBV29-1|NA
TGCAGCGGACAGAATAACTATGGCTACACCTTC
CSGQNNYGYTF
>NA|TRBJ2-5|TRBV7-9|NA
TGTGCCAGCAGCCCTGCCGGGACGGAGAACCAAGAGACCCAGTACTTC
CASSPAGTENQETQYF
>NA|TRBJ2-2|TRBV4-2|TRBD2
TGTGCCGGCAGCCAAGAAAGAAGCGGGAGCAACACCGGGGAGCTGTTTTTT
CAGSQERSGSNTGELFF
>few|TRBJ2-5|TRBV6-1|TRBD2
TGTGCCAGCAAGTTGGTGGGACTAGCGGGAGGCGAGACCCAGTACTTC
CASKLVGLAGGETQYF
>many|TRBJ2-7|TRBV20-1|NA
TGCAGTGCTCCCCGACTAGGGGGCCCCTACGAGCAGTACTTC
CSAPRLGGPYEQYF
>few|TRBJ1-5|TRBV29-1|TRBD1
TGCAGCATTGGACAGGGTGGCCCCAAAGAGGGCAATCAGCCCCAGCATTTT
CSIGQGGPKEGNQPQHF
>NA|TRBJ2-7|TRBV25-1|NA
TGTGCCAGCAGTGAATATGGTACGGGACGGTACGAGCAGTACTTC
CASSEYGTGRYEQYF